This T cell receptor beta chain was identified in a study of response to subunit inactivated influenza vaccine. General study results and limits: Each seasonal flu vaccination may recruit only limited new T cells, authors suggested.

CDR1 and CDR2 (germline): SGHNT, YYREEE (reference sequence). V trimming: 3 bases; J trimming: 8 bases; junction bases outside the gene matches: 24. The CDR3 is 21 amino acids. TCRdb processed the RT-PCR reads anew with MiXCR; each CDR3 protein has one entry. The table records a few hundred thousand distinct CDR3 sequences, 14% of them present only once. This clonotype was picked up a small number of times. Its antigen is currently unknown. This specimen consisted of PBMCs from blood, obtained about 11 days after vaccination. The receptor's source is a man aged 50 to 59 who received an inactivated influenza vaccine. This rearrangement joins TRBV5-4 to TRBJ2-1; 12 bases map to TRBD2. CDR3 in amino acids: CASSSQAGLAGSATGGHEQFF. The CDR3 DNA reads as TGTGCCAGCAGCTCTCAGGCAGGACTAGCGGGATCCGCTACGGGGGGGCATGAGCAGTTCTTC.